What follows are 26 T cell receptor beta chains derived from one specimen sequenced in a study of blood T cell repertoires in COVID-19. Generated by immunoSEQ multiplex PCR, the TCRdb table keeps only in-frame clones and is missing some. The sample shows approximately 160,000 clones, around nine tenths of them seen only once. Sequencing used peripheral blood. These receptors were taken from a man aged 55 to 70 with active or convalescent COVID-19.

This chain joins TRBV18 and TRBJ2-5, with 8 bases lining up with TRBD2. Germline trimming cut 3 bases from V and 1 base from J; bases unmatched to any gene: 1. This CDR3 comprises 14 residues. Germline V gives CDR1 KGHSH, CDR2 LQKENI. This CDR3 is CASSPRGGQETQYF. DNA for the CDR3: TGTGCCAGCTCACCCCGGGGGGGCCAAGAGACCCAGTACTTC.

V usage is TRBV6-5 and J usage is TRBJ2-7; the D gene is possibly TRBD2 (6 bases). CDR1 MNHEY and CDR2 SVGAGI come from the germline V gene. V lost 0 bases, J lost 3 bases, and 15 bases lay in between. CDR3 length: 16 amino acids. CDR3 residues: CASSYSWEDGIYEQYF. In DNA form, the CDR3 reads TGTGCCAGCAGTTACTCGTGGGAGGACGGGATCTACGAGCAGTACTTC.

This clone came up a few times. CDR3 in amino acids: CASSLLADSSYEQYF. Here the CDR3 DNA reads TGTGCCAGCAGCTTACTAGCGGATAGCTCCTACGAGCAGTACTTC. V usage is TRBV7-9 and J usage is TRBJ2-7; 7 bases align to TRBD2. CDR3 size: 15 residues. Per germline, CDR1 SEHNR and CDR2 FQNEAQ (reference sequence). Germline trimming cut 2 bases from V and 0 bases from J; bases unmatched to any gene: 4.

The genes are TRBV18 and TRBJ2-1; 8 nucleotides agree with TRBD1. Germline loops: CDR1 KGHSH, CDR2 LQKENI. This CDR3 contains 15 residues. Trimming removed 3 bases from V and 3 bases from J; junction bases left unmatched: 4. The CDR3: CASSPDRVLYNEQFF. The CDR3, as DNA: TGTGCCAGCTCACCGGACAGGGTCCTCTACAATGAGCAGTTCTTC.

The chain joins TRBV4-2 to TRBJ2-1; the D gene is possibly TRBD2 (5 bases). Germline V gene sequence: CDR1 LGHNA, CDR2 YNFKEQ. Trimming removed 0 bases from V and 5 bases from J, with 5 bases in between. The CDR3 runs 13 residues. The chain's CDR3 is CASSQDGNNEQFF. As DNA, the CDR3 is TGTGCCAGCAGCCAAGACGGGAACAATGAGCAGTTCTTC.

This chain connects TRBV29-1 to TRBJ2-7, with D possibly TRBD2 on 6 matching bases. This CDR3 is built from 15 residues. The germline CDR1 and CDR2 sequences are SQVTM and ANQGSEA. V was clipped by 0 bases and J by 4 bases, with 16 bases between them. The CDR3 loop is CSVEDVRGMPYEQYF. In nucleotides, the CDR3 is TGCAGCGTTGAAGATGTTCGGGGGATGCCTTACGAGCAGTACTTC.

V gene TRBV7-9 combines with J gene TRBJ2-3, with 11 nucleotides matching TRBD2. V shed 5 bases, J shed 6 bases, and the junction held 16 bases outside the gene matches. The CDR3 covers 18 residues. Germline V lookup: CDR1 SEHNR, CDR2 FQNEAQ (reference sequence). CDR3: CASSHNLRLAGGGDTQYF. Here the CDR3 DNA reads TGTGCCAGCAGCCACAACTTGAGGCTAGCGGGAGGAGGGGATACGCAGTATTTT.

The V and J genes are TRBV29-1 and TRBJ1-1, with TRBD1 as a possible D gene (6 bases). Between the trimmed V and J ends, which lost 3 bases and 0 bases, there was a span of 8 bases. Per germline, CDR1 SQVTM and CDR2 ANQGSEA. This CDR3 comprises 13 residues. As DNA, the CDR3 is TGCAGCGTTGACCAGGGGATGAACACTGAAGCTTTCTTT. This gives the protein CSVDQGMNTEAFF. Full variable domain (outside the CDR3, taken from reference TRBV29-1 and TRBJ1-1): SAVISQKPSRDICQRGTSLTIQCQVDSQVTMMFWYRQQPGQSLTLIATANQGSEATYESGFVIDKFPISRPNLTFSTLTVSNMSPEDSSIYLCSVDQGMNTEAFFGQGTRLTVV.

The CDR3 sequence: CSAPQNEKLFF. The CDR3 DNA follows: TGCAGTGCTCCCCAAAATGAAAAACTGTTTTTT. This sequence joins TRBV20-1 and TRBJ1-4; D is unresolved. The germline CDR1 and CDR2 sequences are DFQATT and SNEGSKA (reference sequence). The V end was cut by 5 bases, the J end by 5 bases, with 6 bases between. CDR3 length equals 11 residues.

This sequence joins TRBV21-1 and TRBJ2-3; the table calls TRBD2, which could not be checked here. TRBV21-1 is annotated as a pseudogene. CDR3 length: 17 residues. The CDR3 protein is CASSPQPSGGRTDTQYF. The CDR3 bases are TGTGCCAGCAGCCCGCAACCTAGCGGGGGGCGCACAGATACGCAGTATTTT.

The CDR3 region has the DNA TGTGCCAGCAGCTTAGGGGGCCTTGTGGTGGGACAAGAGACCCAGTACTTC. This translates into CASSLGGLVVGQETQYF. The V call is TRBV11-3, the J call TRBJ2-5; tentatively, D is TRBD1 (5 bases). V was pared by 1 base and J by 2 bases, with 17 bases between. Germline CDR1 is SGHNT and CDR2 is YENEEA. The CDR3 is 17 residues long. The full variable domain, in which reference TRBV11-3 and TRBJ2-5 provide the parts outside the CDR3, is EAGVVQSPRYKIIEKKQPVAFWCNPISGHNTLYWYLQNLGQGPELLIRYENEEAVDDSQLPKDRFSAERLKGVDSTLKIQPAELGDSAVYLCASSLGGLVVGQETQYFGPGTRLLVL.

Comments on this clone: At one of its ends the junction is not consistent with the germline gene, which may arise from a read error. The CDR3 is CASSQTGTSANAGELFF. Written as DNA, the CDR3 is TGTGCCAGCAGCCAGACCGGGACTAGCGCGAACGCCGGGGAGCTGTTTTTT. The chain joins TRBV4-2 to TRBJ2-2; 10 nucleotides agree with TRBD2. The CDR3 spans 17 residues. Germline CDR1 is LGHNA and CDR2 is YNFKEQ.

DNA for the CDR3: TGTGCCAGTTCTGGACAGGGAGAGACTGAAGCTTTCTTT. This gives the protein CASSGQGETEAFF. The chain couples TRBV19 to TRBJ1-1; 8 nucleotides agree with TRBD1. The CDR3 runs 13 residues. The V gene end was trimmed by 8 bases and the J gene end by 5 bases; junction bases not matched to a gene: 7. Germline V gene lookup returns CDR1 LNHDA and CDR2 SQIVND (reference sequence).

The V call is TRBV5-8, the J call TRBJ1-5, with a tentative D call TRBD1 (6 bases). The CDR3 sequence is 16 residues long. Per germline, CDR1 SGHTS and CDR2 YDEGEE. Trimming left V 5 bases short and J 5 bases short, with 20 bases between. The CDR3 loop is CASSLYSTGADQPQHF. In DNA form, the CDR3 reads TGTGCCAGCAGTTTGTACTCGACAGGCGCAGATCAGCCCCAGCATTTT.

The V call is TRBV6-5, the J call TRBJ1-4; tentative D call: TRBD1 (6 bases). CDR1 MNHEY and CDR2 SVGAGI come from the germline V gene. V lost 6 bases, J lost 5 bases, and 16 bases lay in between. The CDR3 is 15 residues long. This chain's CDR3 is CASRQTGFKNEKLFF. CDR3 in DNA: TGTGCCAGCAGGCAAACAGGGTTTAAGAATGAAAAACTGTTTTTT.

The chain has TRBV10-3 and TRBJ1-5; 7 bases line up with TRBD1. Germline V gives CDR1 ENHRY, CDR2 SYGVKD. The CDR3 runs to 16 residues. The J segment lost 0 bases and the V segment lost 2 bases, leaving 4 bases of the junction unmatched. CDR3 amino acids: CAISERTGLSNQPQHF. CDR3 DNA sequence: TGTGCCATCAGTGAGCGGACAGGCCTTAGCAATCAGCCCCAGCATTTT.

The chain has TRBV19 and TRBJ2-2; a weak D match, TRBD2 (6 bases). CDR3 length: 15 residues. Trimming removed 8 bases at V and 7 bases at J, with 20 bases between. Germline V gene data show CDR1 as LNHDA and CDR2 as SQIVND (reference sequence). As DNA, the CDR3 is TGTGCCAGTTTCAAGGGAGGCGCCGAGGGCGGGGAGCTGTTTTTT. Residues: CASFKGGAEGGELFF.

The CDR3 here is CAISELTQNTEAFF. The CDR3 DNA reads TGTGCCATCAGTGAGCTGACACAGAACACTGAAGCTTTCTTT. The rearrangement links TRBV10-3 to TRBJ1-1; D call uncertain. With 2 bases removed from V and 1 base from J, the gap between germline ends came to 8 bases. There are 14 residues in the CDR3. CDR1 and CDR2 from the germline V gene are ENHRY and SYGVKD.

The V call is TRBV6-1, the J call TRBJ2-3, with D tentatively TRBD1 (6 bases). CDR1 is MNHNS, CDR2 SASEGT, per germline. The length of the CDR3 is 17 residues. V was shortened by 2 bases and J by 4 bases, with 19 bases between the two germline ends. The CDR3 here is CASSEWLSGEFADTQYF. As DNA, the CDR3 is TGTGCCAGCAGTGAATGGCTGTCAGGGGAGTTCGCAGATACGCAGTATTTT.

This chain links TRBV24-1 with TRBJ2-2, with 9 positions matching TRBD1. This CDR3 spans 14 amino acids. With 3 bases clipped from V and 5 bases from J, the junction kept 0 bases outside the gene matches. The germline CDR1 and CDR2 sequences are KGHDR and SFDVKD. The CDR3 DNA reads as TGTGCCACCAGTGATGACAGGGGGACCGGGGAGCTGTTTTTT. This gives the protein CATSDDRGTGELFF.

This clone appeared a single time. The chain couples TRBV3-1 (or the pseudogene TRBV3-2) to TRBJ2-1, with TRBD2 identical over 9 bases. CDR1 LGHDT and CDR2 YNNKEL come from the germline V gene (reference sequence). The CDR3 is 15 amino acids. The junction had 9 bases not matched to a gene; V was cut back by 4 bases and J by 8 bases. The CDR3 nucleotides are TGTGCCAGCAGCCCATTGGCGGGGGGGCCGCATGAGCAGTTCTTC. It codes for CASSPLAGGPHEQFF.

J is TRBJ1-1 and V is TRBV7-8, with unresolved D. Trimming removed 5 bases from V and 1 base from J, with 11 bases in between. The CDR3 extends over 14 amino acids. The germline CDR1 and CDR2 sequences are SGHVS and FQNEAQ. CDR3 amino acids: CASSRVTGNTEAFF. CDR3 coding DNA: TGTGCCAGCAGCCGAGTCACGGGGAACACTGAAGCTTTCTTT.

This chain connects TRBV7-9 to TRBJ2-1; a possible D gene is TRBD2 (5 bases). CDR1 SEHNR and CDR2 FQNEAQ come from the germline V gene (reference sequence). The CDR3 runs 13 residues. V lost 1 base and J lost 6, with 7 bases in between. The CDR3 spells CASSLGETNEQFF. Here the CDR3 DNA reads TGTGCCAGCAGCTTAGGGGAGACCAATGAGCAGTTCTTC.

The chain has TRBV28 and TRBJ1-5; D unclear. The CDR3 has 15 amino acids. Per germline, CDR1 MDHEN and CDR2 SYDVKM. The V gene lost 7 bases and the J gene lost 5 bases, with 18 bases spanning the gap. The CDR3 region has the DNA TGTGCCAGCACGACGCACTCGAGGCCCGATCAGCCCCAGCATTTT. Translated, it gives CASTTHSRPDQPQHF.

This clone has more than one count but fewer than ten. The chain uses TRBV6-1 and TRBJ2-7; TRBD1 agrees at 7 bases. The CDR3 is made up of 15 amino acids. The V gene's germline CDR1 is MNHNS and CDR2 SASEGT. J was trimmed by 0 bases and V by 3 bases; bases with no gene match: 5. The CDR3 protein is CASSDPGTASYEQYF. In nucleotides, the CDR3 is TGTGCCAGCAGTGATCCCGGGACAGCCTCCTACGAGCAGTACTTC.

The chain combines TRBV2 with TRBJ2-1; 9 bases agree with TRBD2. V lost 8 bases, J lost 1 base, and 3 bases stayed unmatched. Germline loops: CDR1 SNHLY, CDR2 FYNNEI. The CDR3 is made up of 14 amino acids. CDR3 sequence (DNA): TGTGCCAGCTGCCTAGCGGGGTCCTACAATGAGCAGTTCTTC. Translating it yields CASCLAGSYNEQFF.